The present T cell receptor (beta chain) was sequenced within a study of OX40 agonist ivuxolimab in advanced cancers. This clone was counted once. Assay used: immunoSEQ multiplex PCR; TCRdb lists only in-frame clones, some missing. There are about 42,000 clones in the sample; just under 90% occur only once, and 4.5% to 6% lies in the top ten. This sequence originates from an adult with an advanced solid tumor such as melanoma, head and neck, liver or kidney cancer. Source: CD4+ or CD8+ T cells sorted from blood, taken in a trial of the OX40 agonist ivuxolimab.

CDR3 amino acids: CASSSAGRNEQFF. The CDR3 bases are TGTGCCAGTAGTAGCGCAGGGCGGAATGAGCAGTTCTTC. The chain has TRBV19 and TRBJ2-1, with TRBD1 as a possible D gene (5 bases). The germline V gene has CDR1 LNHDA and CDR2 SQIVND (reference sequence). CDR3 length: 13 amino acids. V lost 4 bases and J lost 7, with 11 bases in between.